This TCR beta chain was identified in a study of technical replicates of blood from a handful of donors. TCRdb's table, derived via immunoSEQ multiplex PCR, lists solely in-frame clones and lacks some. This table holds approximately 60,000 clones, just under 90% found once. The V gene's germline CDR1 is SGHAT and CDR2 FQNNGV. V lost 5 bases and J lost 5; bases outside the gene matches: 7. The CDR3 covers 15 residues. Sequencing was performed on PBMCs. The chain has TRBV11-2 and TRBJ2-3; 10 nucleotides line up with TRBD2. This TCR came from a human donor in good health. Some clones in this sample may be carry-over from other donors' samples. The CDR3 DNA reads as TGTGCCAGCAGCAGGGCTAGCGGGAGTATAGATACGCAGTATTTT. It yields the protein CASSRASGSIDTQYF.